This T cell receptor (beta chain) originates from a study of human T cells and chemical hapten exposure. Overall study: Small volume differences among pooled libraries mainly caused per-sample TCR yield variation.

The library gave individual cDNA molecules unique molecular identifiers. In the original workflow: Samples ranged from about 23,224 to 690,600 TCRs, with a median of 95,638. TCRdb re-called the 5' RACE reads with MiXCR, one entry per CDR3 protein. The V and J calls follow TCRdb's processing rather than the paper's. The sample lists 110,000 or so distinct CDR3 sequences, roughly 18% occurring once. There are a few counts of this clonotype. This CDR3 is 16 amino acids long. The V gene's germline CDR1 is MNHEY and CDR2 SVGAGI. Trimming at V came to 0 bases and at J to 5 bases, leaving 7 bases not matched to a gene. Unseparated into fractions, whole blood served as the source from which total RNA was extracted.

The sequence derives from a human donor in good health. The rearrangement uses TRBV6-5 and TRBJ2-3, with TRBD2 identical over 8 bases. This CDR3 is CASSYSVLAGRDTQYF. The CDR3 DNA sequence: TGTGCCAGCAGTTACTCGGTGTTAGCGGGAAGAGATACGCAGTATTTT.